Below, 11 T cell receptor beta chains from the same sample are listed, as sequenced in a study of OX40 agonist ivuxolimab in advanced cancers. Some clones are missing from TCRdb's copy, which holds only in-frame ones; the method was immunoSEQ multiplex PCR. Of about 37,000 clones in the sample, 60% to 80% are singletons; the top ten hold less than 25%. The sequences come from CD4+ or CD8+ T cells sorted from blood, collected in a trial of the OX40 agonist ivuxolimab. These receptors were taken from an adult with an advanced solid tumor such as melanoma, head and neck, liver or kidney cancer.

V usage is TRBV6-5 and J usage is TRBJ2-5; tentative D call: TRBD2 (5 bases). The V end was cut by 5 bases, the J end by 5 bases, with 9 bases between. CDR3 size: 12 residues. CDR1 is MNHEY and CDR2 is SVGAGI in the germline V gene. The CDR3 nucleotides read TGTGCCAGCAGTAAGAGGAGGGAGACCCAGTACTTC. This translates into CASSKRRETQYF.

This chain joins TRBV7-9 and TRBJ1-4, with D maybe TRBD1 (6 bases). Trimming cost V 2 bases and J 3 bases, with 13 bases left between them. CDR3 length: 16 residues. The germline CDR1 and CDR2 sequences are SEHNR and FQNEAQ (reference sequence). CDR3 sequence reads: CASSLLFGQPNEKLFF. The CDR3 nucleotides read TGTGCCAGCAGCTTACTGTTCGGACAGCCTAATGAAAAACTGTTTTTT.

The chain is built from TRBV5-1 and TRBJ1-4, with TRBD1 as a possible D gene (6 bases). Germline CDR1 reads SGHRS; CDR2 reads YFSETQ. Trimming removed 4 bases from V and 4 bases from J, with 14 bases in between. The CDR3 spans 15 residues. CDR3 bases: TGCGCCAGCAGCCGATCGACAGGCCTTAATGAAAAACTGTTTTTT. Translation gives CASSRSTGLNEKLFF.

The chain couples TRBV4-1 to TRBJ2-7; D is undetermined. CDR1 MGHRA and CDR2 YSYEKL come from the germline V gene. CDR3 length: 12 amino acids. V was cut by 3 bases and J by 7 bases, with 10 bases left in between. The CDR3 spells CASSQANGEQYF. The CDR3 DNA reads TGCGCCAGCAGCCAGGCAAACGGGGAGCAGTACTTC.

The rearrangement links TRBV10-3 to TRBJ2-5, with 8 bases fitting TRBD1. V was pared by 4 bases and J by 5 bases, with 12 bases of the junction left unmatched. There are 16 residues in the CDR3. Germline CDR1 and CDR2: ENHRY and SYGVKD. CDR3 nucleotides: TGTGCCATCAGTGTTGCCGGGACAGGTCAGTGGGAGACCCAGTACTTC. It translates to CAISVAGTGQWETQYF.

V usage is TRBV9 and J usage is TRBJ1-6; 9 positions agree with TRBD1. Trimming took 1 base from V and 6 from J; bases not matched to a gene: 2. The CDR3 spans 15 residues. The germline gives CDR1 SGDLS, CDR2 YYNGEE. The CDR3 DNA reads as TGTGCCAGCAGCGTAACGACAGGGGGTAATTCACCCCTCCACTTT. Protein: CASSVTTGGNSPLHF.

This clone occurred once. The CDR3 DNA reads TGTGCCAGCAGCTTAGGGGGGACAGGGGCCTACACCGGGGAGCTGTTTTTT. Translation gives CASSLGGTGAYTGELFF. V is TRBV7-9 and J is TRBJ2-2; TRBD1 aligns across 10 bases. V dropped 1 base and J dropped 3; count of bases not matched to a gene: 5. Germline V gene lookup returns CDR1 SEHNR and CDR2 FQNEAQ (reference sequence). The CDR3 loop spans 17 amino acids. The complete variable domain, with remaining parts taken from reference TRBV7-9 and TRBJ2-2, reads DTGVSQNPRHKITKRGQNVTFRCDPISEHNRLYWYRQTLGQGPEFLTYFQNEAQLEKSRLLSDRFSAERPKGSFSTLEIQRTEQGDSAMYLCASSLGGTGAYTGELFFGEGSRLTVL.

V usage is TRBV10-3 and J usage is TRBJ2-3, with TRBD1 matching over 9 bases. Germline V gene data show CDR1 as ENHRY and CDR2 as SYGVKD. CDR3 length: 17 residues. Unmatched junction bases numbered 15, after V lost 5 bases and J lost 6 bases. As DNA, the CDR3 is TGTGCCATCAGTTTCGAACCCGGGACAGGGAGTGGGGATACGCAGTATTTT. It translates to CAISFEPGTGSGDTQYF.

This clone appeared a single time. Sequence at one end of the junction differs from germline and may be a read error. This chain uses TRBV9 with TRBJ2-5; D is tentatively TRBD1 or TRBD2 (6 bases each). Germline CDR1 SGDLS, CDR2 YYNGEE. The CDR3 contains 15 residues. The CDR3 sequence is CAGSEAQGPGDSQYF. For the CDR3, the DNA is TGTGCCGGCAGCGAGGCTCAGGGGCCCGGGGACTCCCAGTACTTC.

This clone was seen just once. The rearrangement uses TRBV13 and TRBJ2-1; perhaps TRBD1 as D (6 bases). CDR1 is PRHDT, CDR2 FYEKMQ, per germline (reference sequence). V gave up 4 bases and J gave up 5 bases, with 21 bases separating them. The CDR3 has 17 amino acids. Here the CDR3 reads CASSSYELQGWDNEQFF. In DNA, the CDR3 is TGTGCCAGCAGCTCCTATGAATTACAGGGATGGGACAATGAGCAGTTCTTC.

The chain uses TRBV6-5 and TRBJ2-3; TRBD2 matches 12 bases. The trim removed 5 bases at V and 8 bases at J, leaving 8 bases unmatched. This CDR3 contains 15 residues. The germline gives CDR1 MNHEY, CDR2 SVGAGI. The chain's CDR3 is CASSPSGGGMSTQYF. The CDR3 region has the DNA TGTGCCAGCAGTCCTAGCGGGGGGGGCATGAGTACGCAGTATTTT.